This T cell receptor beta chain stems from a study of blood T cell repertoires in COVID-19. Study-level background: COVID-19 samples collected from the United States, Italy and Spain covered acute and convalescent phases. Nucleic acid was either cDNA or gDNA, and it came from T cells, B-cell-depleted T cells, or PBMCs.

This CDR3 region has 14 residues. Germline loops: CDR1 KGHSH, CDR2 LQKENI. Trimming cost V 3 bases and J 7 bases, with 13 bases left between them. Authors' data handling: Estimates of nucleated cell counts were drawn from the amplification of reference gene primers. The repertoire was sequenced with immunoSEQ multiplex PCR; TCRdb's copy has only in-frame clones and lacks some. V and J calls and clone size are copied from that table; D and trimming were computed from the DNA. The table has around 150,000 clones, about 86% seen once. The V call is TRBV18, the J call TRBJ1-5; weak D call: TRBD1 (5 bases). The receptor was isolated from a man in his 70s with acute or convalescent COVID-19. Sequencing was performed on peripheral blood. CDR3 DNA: TGTGCCAGCTCACCGACACCGGGGGAACAGCCCCAGCATTTT. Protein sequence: CASSPTPGEQPQHF.